These T cell receptor beta chains were read from a single sample in a study of blood T cell repertoires in COVID-19. Repertoires were generated with immunoSEQ multiplex PCR, while TCRdb's copy carries only in-frame clones and drops some. The sample has 300,000 or so clones, about 90% seen once. The specimen was PBMCs or T cells enriched from blood (not recorded which). The receptors derive from a woman aged 25 to 39 who had recovered from COVID-19. CDR3s include the opening cysteine and the closing phenylalanine or tryptophan. D genes are given only for firm matches. Size values are once, few and many counts, or a class for expanded clones, and some rows have none.

clone_size	v_call	d_call	j_call	cdr3_nt	cdr3_aa
NA	TRBV18	NA	TRBJ2-2	TGTGCCAGCTCACCACTCTTACAAAACACCGGGGAGCTGTTTTTT	CASSPLLQNTGELFF
NA	TRBV5-4	TRBD1	TRBJ1-1	TGTGCCAGCAGCCGAGGGACAGGGAGGATGAACACTGAAGCTTTCTTT	CASSRGTGRMNTEAFF
NA	TRBV5-6	NA	TRBJ1-2	TGTGCCAGCAGCTCCCGGCAGGGAGGGGACTATGGCTACACCTTC	CASSSRQGGDYGYTF
few	TRBV4-3	TRBD2	TRBJ2-3	TGCGCCAGCAGCCAGACTCTAGCGGGGGGTTTAGATACGCAGTATTTT	CASSQTLAGGLDTQYF
NA	TRBV4-1	TRBD1	TRBJ2-7	TGCGCCAGCAGCCCGGGGACAGGGGCCTACGAGCAGTACTTC	CASSPGTGAYEQYF
NA	TRBV6-1	NA	TRBJ1-6	TGTGCCAGCAGTGAGACCCGGGGTAGTTCACCCCTCCACTTT	CASSETRGSSPLHF
NA	TRBV5-5	TRBD1	TRBJ1-2	TGTGCCAGCACGCTCCAGTACTCCGGGACAGACAACTATGGCTACACCTTC	CASTLQYSGTDNYGYTF
few	TRBV13	TRBD1	TRBJ1-1	TGTGCCAGCAGCACACAGGGGGCCGTTGAAGCTTTCTTT	CASSTQGAVEAFF
NA	TRBV10-2	NA	TRBJ1-5	TGCGCCACTACCGGGGGATCGGGTCAGCCCCAGCATTTT	CATTGGSGQPQHF
NA	TRBV5-6	NA	TRBJ1-2	TGTGCCAGCAGCCCCGGACAGCTGTATGGCTACACCTTC	CASSPGQLYGYTF
NA	TRBV19	TRBD1	TRBJ1-2	TGTGCCAGTAGTGAAACAGGGGGCGGTGGACCCTACACCTTC	CASSETGGGGPYTF
NA	TRBV7-2	TRBD1	TRBJ1-2	TGTGCCAGCAGCTTGGGACAGGGCCTAACGAACTATGGCTACACCTTC	CASSLGQGLTNYGYTF
NA	TRBV27	NA	TRBJ2-5	TGTGCCAGCAGTCCGAGTACCCCCCAAGAGACCCAGTACTTC	CASSPSTPQETQYF
NA	TRBV29-1	TRBD1	TRBJ1-2	TGCAGCGTTGAGTTTAGGGGACAGGGCCCTAACTATGGCTACACCTTC	CSVEFRGQGPNYGYTF